Reported below is one TCR beta chain. Its antigen is unknown. Here immunoSEQ multiplex PCR was the method, and the copy in TCRdb shows in-frame clones only, minus some. The profile shows around 22,000 clones, nearly 97% of them singletons. The sample belongs to a study of T cells in tuberculosis. At the level of the study: A South African cohort included IGRA-negative adolescents, latently infected IGRA-positive adolescents and adults with active tuberculosis. Findings and caveats of the study: Active tuberculosis alpha repertoires lay closer to GMM-specific TCRs than controls'. Active tuberculosis patients had shorter CDR3-alpha; the beta difference was nonsignificant. Cases with active tuberculosis were adults, while controls were adolescents.

Trimming removed 0 bases at V and 2 bases at J, with 4 bases between. There are 13 residues in the CDR3. Germline V gene data show CDR1 as MGHRA and CDR2 as YSYEKL. The sample was PBMCs. The TCR was taken from a donor between 10 and 35 years old with latent tuberculosis or without tuberculosis infection. The chain recombines TRBV4-1 with TRBJ2-5; no firm D call. In DNA form, the CDR3 reads TGCGCCAGCAGCCAAGACCTTCAAGAGACCCAGTACTTC. This sequence encodes CASSQDLQETQYF.